Presented here are 9 T cell receptor beta chains from one specimen sequenced in a study of T cell repertoires in cytomegalovirus infection. TCRdb re-derived calls from the reads in MiXCR, one entry per CDR3 protein. The sample holds 350,000 to 500,000 distinct CDR3 sequences, approximately 31% seen once. The sample consisted of PBMCs. The receptor set was obtained from a human donor in good health (CMV status not recorded). Some clones in this sample may be carry-over from other donors' samples.

This rearrangement joins TRBV19 to TRBJ2-1; D might be TRBD1 (6 bases). Trimming cost V 8 bases and J 7 bases, with 18 bases left between them. Germline V gene lookup returns CDR1 LNHDA and CDR2 SQIVND (reference sequence). This CDR3 contains 14 residues. The DNA of the CDR3 is TGTGCCAGTCAAACAGGGACCCCAGGAAATGAGCAGTTCTTC. Protein sequence: CASQTGTPGNEQFF.

This clonotype was detected only a few times. The chain has TRBV19 and TRBJ1-1; D unclear. Deletions cut 7 bases from V and 1 base from J, with 10 bases between. This CDR3 region has 13 residues. CDR1 and CDR2 (germline): LNHDA, SQIVND (reference sequence). CDR3: CASIGWRNTEAFF. The CDR3 bases are TGTGCCAGTATTGGGTGGAGGAACACTGAAGCTTTCTTT.

The chain uses TRBV6-2 or TRBV6-3 and TRBJ1-1; tentatively, D is TRBD1 (5 bases). V shed 8 bases and J shed 3 bases, with 13 bases lying between them. CDR3 size: 13 residues. Germline CDR1 and CDR2: MNHEY and SVGEGT. CDR3 protein: CASGYRRDTEAFF. DNA for the CDR3: TGTGCCAGCGGCTACAGGCGGGACACTGAAGCTTTCTTT.

On this clonotype itself: A junction end diverges from the germline sequence, so it may reflect a read error. The chain carries TRBV7-2 and TRBJ2-1; D is unclear. CDR1 is SGHTA, CDR2 FQGNSA, per germline. This CDR3 contains 14 residues. CDR3 sequence reads: CASSLATGYNEKFF. The CDR3 region has the DNA TGTGCCAGCAGCTTAGCGACCGGTTACAATGAGAAGTTCTTC.

This clonotype was observed a few times. This sequence joins TRBV30 and TRBJ2-1; 11 bases agree with TRBD1. CDR1 is GTSNPN, CDR2 SVGIG, per germline (reference sequence). The CDR3 extends over 20 amino acids. Trimming took 1 base from V and 0 from J; bases not matched to a gene: 14. CDR3 in DNA: TGTGCCTGGAGTGGGGTCCCTGGGACAGGGGGAAAGGGCTCCTACAATGAGCAGTTCTTC. Translating it yields CAWSGVPGTGGKGSYNEQFF.

This clonotype has just a few counts. The chain couples TRBV6-1 to TRBJ2-7; D remains ambiguous. CDR1 and CDR2 (germline): MNHNS, SASEGT. The V gene lost 3 bases and the J gene lost 3 bases, with 9 bases spanning the gap. CDR3 length: 13 residues. This chain's CDR3 is CASSEDEDYEQYF. The DNA of the CDR3 is TGTGCCAGCAGTGAGGACGAAGACTACGAGCAGTACTTC.

The V and J genes are TRBV12-3 or TRBV12-4 and TRBJ2-2, with 11 nucleotides matching TRBD2. V lost 1 base to trimming and J lost 4 bases; unmatched junction nucleotides: 5. This CDR3 comprises 17 residues. The DNA for the CDR3 is TGTGCCAGCAGTTTAGGGGCTAGCGGGGGGACCACCGGGGAGCTGTTTTTT. Translation: CASSLGASGGTTGELFF.

The genes are TRBV10-3 and TRBJ2-5; TRBD2 matches at 12 bases. Trimming took 8 bases from V and 1 from J; bases not matched to a gene: 11. CDR1 and CDR2 from the germline V gene are ENHRY and SYGVKD. The CDR3 consists of 17 residues. The CDR3 nucleotides read TGTGCCATCTCTGGAGGGCTAGCGGGGGGGGTCCAAGAGACCCAGTACTTC. It translates to CAISGGLAGGVQETQYF.

The V gene is TRBV19, the J gene TRBJ1-2; the D gene is possibly TRBD1 (6 bases). V dropped 7 bases and J dropped 3 bases, with 12 bases sitting between them. Germline lookup yields CDR1 LNHDA and CDR2 SQIVND (reference sequence). The CDR3 consists of 13 residues. The CDR3 nucleotides are TGTGCCAGTACTCGAACAGGGTACTATGGCTACACCTTC. It is translated as CASTRTGYYGYTF.